Listed below are T cell receptor beta chains from one sample, sequenced in a study of blood T cell repertoires in COVID-19. Profiling relied on immunoSEQ multiplex PCR, and the TCRdb table lists in-frame clones only, not all of them. The sample comprises 200,000 to 250,000 clones, 65% to 90% of which are singletons, and more than 2% rests with the top ten. Source material: peripheral blood. The receptors originated from a woman aged 70-85 years with COVID-19, enrolled during active disease. Both conserved end residues are part of each CDR3. Each record gives: CDR3 protein, CDR3 DNA, J gene, V gene, D gene, CDR3 length, clone size. D genes are given only for firm matches. Clone size appears in some rows only: once, few, many, or a class for an expanded clone.

cdr3_aa: CASTPHAGTALPMSF
cdr3_nt: TGTGCCAGCACCCCTCACGCGGGGACAGCCCTTCCAATGTCCTTC
j_call: TRBJ1-2
v_call: TRBV28
d_call: TRBD1
cdr3_length: 15
clone_size: NA

cdr3_aa: CASSLAEALNTEAFF
cdr3_nt: TGCGCCAGCAGCTTGGCTGAGGCTCTGAACACTGAAGCTTTCTTT
j_call: TRBJ1-1
v_call: TRBV5-1
d_call: NA
cdr3_length: 15
clone_size: NA

cdr3_aa: CASSLTGRDTEAFF
cdr3_nt: TGTGCCAGCAGCCTTACAGGGAGGGACACTGAAGCTTTCTTT
j_call: TRBJ1-1
v_call: TRBV6-2/TRBV6-3
d_call: NA
cdr3_length: 14
clone_size: NA

cdr3_aa: CSALVGQPSYEQYF
cdr3_nt: TGCAGCGCCTTGGTGGGCCAGCCATCCTACGAGCAGTACTTC
j_call: TRBJ2-7
v_call: TRBV29-1
d_call: NA
cdr3_length: 14
clone_size: NA

cdr3_aa: CASSPQGIESEKLFF
cdr3_nt: TGTGCCAGTAGCCCCCAGGGAATAGAGTCGGAAAAACTGTTTTTT
j_call: TRBJ1-4
v_call: TRBV19
d_call: NA
cdr3_length: 15
clone_size: few

cdr3_aa: CASSQGPLGNSGGETQYF
cdr3_nt: TGCGCCAGCAGCCAAGGTCCGCTTGGTAATAGCGGGGGAGAGACCCAGTACTTC
j_call: TRBJ2-5
v_call: TRBV4-1
d_call: TRBD2
cdr3_length: 18
clone_size: NA

cdr3_aa: CASRLGGASDTEAFF
cdr3_nt: TGTGCCAGCCGCCTTGGGGGGGCTTCCGACACTGAAGCTTTCTTT
j_call: TRBJ1-1
v_call: TRBV5-4
d_call: NA
cdr3_length: 15
clone_size: NA

cdr3_aa: CASSWGENTEAFF
cdr3_nt: TGTGCCAGCAGTTGGGGGGAGAACACTGAAGCTTTCTTT
j_call: TRBJ1-1
v_call: TRBV12-3/TRBV12-4
d_call: NA
cdr3_length: 13
clone_size: NA

cdr3_aa: CASSQRTGFNYGYTF
cdr3_nt: TGTGCCAGCAGCCAGCGGACAGGATTTAACTATGGCTACACCTTC
j_call: TRBJ1-2
v_call: TRBV16
d_call: TRBD1
cdr3_length: 15
clone_size: NA

cdr3_aa: CASSSMTGAIHDEQFF
cdr3_nt: TGTGCCAGCAGTTCAATGACAGGGGCGATACACGATGAGCAGTTCTTC
j_call: TRBJ2-1
v_call: TRBV3-1/TRBV3-2
d_call: TRBD1
cdr3_length: 16
clone_size: NA

cdr3_aa: CASSRSTGGSEKLFF
cdr3_nt: TGTGCCAGCAGCAGATCGACAGGGGGGAGTGAAAAACTGTTTTTT
j_call: TRBJ1-4
v_call: TRBV5-4
d_call: TRBD1
cdr3_length: 15
clone_size: once

cdr3_aa: CASSLEVPRGGYTF
cdr3_nt: TGTGCCAGCAGCTTAGAGGTTCCTAGGGGCGGCTACACCTTC
j_call: TRBJ1-2
v_call: TRBV7-2
d_call: NA
cdr3_length: 14
clone_size: NA

cdr3_aa: CASSVLAGGLETQYF
cdr3_nt: TGTGCCAGCAGCGTACTAGCGGGGGGGCTCGAGACCCAGTACTTC
j_call: TRBJ2-5
v_call: TRBV9
d_call: TRBD2
cdr3_length: 15
clone_size: NA

cdr3_aa: CASSPKGARGSYEQYF
cdr3_nt: TGTGCCAGCAGCCCGAAGGGGGCCCGGGGCAGCTACGAGCAGTACTTC
j_call: TRBJ2-7
v_call: TRBV3-1/TRBV3-2
d_call: TRBD1
cdr3_length: 16
clone_size: NA

cdr3_aa: CASSALAGGYEQYF
cdr3_nt: TGTGCCAGCAGCGCACTAGCGGGGGGCTACGAGCAGTACTTC
j_call: TRBJ2-7
v_call: TRBV3-1/TRBV3-2
d_call: TRBD2
cdr3_length: 14
clone_size: NA

cdr3_aa: CASSIMAGVAGELFF
cdr3_nt: TGTGCCAGTAGTATAATGGCGGGAGTTGCCGGGGAGCTGTTTTTT
j_call: TRBJ2-2
v_call: TRBV19
d_call: TRBD2
cdr3_length: 15
clone_size: NA